The clone carrying this T cell receptor (beta chain) was observed a few times. Its antigen is as yet unknown. This specimen comes from a study of blood T cells in healthy people across ages. Whole-study findings and limits: Unsorted PBMC material precluded a definitive naive versus antigen-experienced comparison.

Between the trimmed V and J ends, which lost 3 bases and 0 bases, there was a span of 12 bases. Germline V gene sequence: CDR1 MNHEY, CDR2 SVGAGI. The CDR3 runs 15 residues. Sample-barcoded 5' priming and a J-beta primer mix drove a second PCR of roughly 6 to 12 cycles. A template-switch adaptor that had 12 random nucleotides put a tag on each cDNA molecule. Each CDR3 protein gets one entry after TCRdb re-called the 5' RACE reads with MiXCR. The data hold roughly 1,700,000 distinct CDR3 sequences, with roughly 27% observed a single time. Healthy Russian Caucasian donors spanned ages roughly 6 to 100 years. Extracted total RNA amounted to at least 6 micrograms for each sample.

The chain has TRBV6-5 and TRBJ2-7, with unresolved D. This clonotype was sampled from a young woman in good health. The sample consisted of blood. In nucleotides, the CDR3 is TGTGCCAGCAGTTATGGACGGCGAAGCTCCTACGAGCAGTACTTC. Protein product: CASSYGRRSSYEQYF.